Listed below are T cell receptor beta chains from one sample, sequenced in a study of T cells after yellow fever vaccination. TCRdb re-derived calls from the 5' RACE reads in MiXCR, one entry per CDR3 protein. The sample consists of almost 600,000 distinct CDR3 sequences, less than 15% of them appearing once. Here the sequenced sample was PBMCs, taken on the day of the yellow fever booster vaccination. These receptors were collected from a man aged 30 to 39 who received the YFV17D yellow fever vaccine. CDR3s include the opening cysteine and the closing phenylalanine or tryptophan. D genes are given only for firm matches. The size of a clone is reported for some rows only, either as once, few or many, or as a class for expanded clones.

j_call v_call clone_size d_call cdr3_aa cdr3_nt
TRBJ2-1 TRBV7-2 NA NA CASSLVNGGNEQFF TGTGCCAGCAGCTTAGTCAATGGGGGCAATGAGCAGTTCTTC
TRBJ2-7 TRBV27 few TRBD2 CASSFSGGDEQYF TGTGCCAGCAGTTTTTCGGGGGGGGACGAGCAGTACTTC
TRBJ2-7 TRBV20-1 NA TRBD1 CSARARDRGLHEQYF TGCAGTGCTAGGGCCCGGGACAGGGGGTTACACGAGCAGTACTTC
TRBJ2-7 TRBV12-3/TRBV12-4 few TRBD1 CASSLQGDLYEQYF TGTGCCAGCAGTTTGCAGGGGGACCTCTACGAGCAGTACTTC
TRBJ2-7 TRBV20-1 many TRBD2 CSATREGGPYEQYF TGCAGTGCTACCCGGGAGGGAGGGCCATACGAGCAGTACTTC
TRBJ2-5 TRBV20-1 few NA CSARELLTGGETQYF TGCAGTGCTAGGGAACTCCTGACTGGCGGGGAGACCCAGTACTTC
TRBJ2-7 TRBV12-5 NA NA CASGLRSRGRVDVYYEQYF TGTGCTAGTGGTCTCCGATCGAGGGGCAGGGTAGACGTCTACTACGAGCAGTACTTC
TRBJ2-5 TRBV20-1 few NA CSARNETQYF TGCAGTGCTAGAAACGAGACCCAGTACTTC
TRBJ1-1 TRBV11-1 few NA CASSPRGGSGNTEAFF TGTGCCAGCAGCCCCCGAGGGGGATCGGGGAACACTGAAGCTTTCTTT
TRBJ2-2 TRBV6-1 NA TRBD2 CASSRSSGSLMGELFF TGTGCCAGCAGTCGCTCTAGCGGGAGCTTAATGGGGGAGCTGTTTTTT
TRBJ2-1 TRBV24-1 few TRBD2 CATPLAGVHNEQFF TGTGCCACCCCACTAGCGGGAGTACACAATGAGCAGTTCTTC
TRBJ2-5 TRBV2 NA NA CASSESGAETQYF TGTGCCAGCAGTGAATCAGGGGCAGAGACCCAGTACTTC
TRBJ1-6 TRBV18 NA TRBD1 CASFDRVDSPLHF TGTGCCAGCTTCGACAGGGTAGATTCACCCCTCCACTTT
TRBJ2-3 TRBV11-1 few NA CASSLDRGRGHDTDTQYF TGTGCCAGCAGCTTAGATCGGGGCAGGGGACATGACACAGATACGCAGTATTTT
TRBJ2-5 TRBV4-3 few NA CASSQDRTGLTFGTQYF TGCGCCAGCAGCCAAGATCGAACCGGACTAACTTTCGGGACCCAGTACTTC
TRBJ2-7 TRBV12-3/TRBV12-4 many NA CASSAGEAYEQYF TGTGCCAGCAGCGCAGGGGAGGCCTACGAGCAGTACTTC
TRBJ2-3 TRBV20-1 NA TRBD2 CSAPWLAGGVGNTQYF TGCAGTGCCCCTTGGCTAGCGGGAGGAGTTGGGAATACGCAGTATTTT
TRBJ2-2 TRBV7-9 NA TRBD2 CASSQTSGSNTGELFF TGTGCCAGCAGCCAGACTAGCGGGTCGAACACCGGGGAGCTGTTTTTT
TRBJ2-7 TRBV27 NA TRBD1 CASSNRLTGVSYEQYF TGTGCCAGCAGTAATCGACTGACAGGGGTATCCTACGAGCAGTACTTC
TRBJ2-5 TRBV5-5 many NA CASSRTGAGETQYF TGTGCCAGCAGCCGAACCGGGGCAGGAGAGACCCAGTACTTC
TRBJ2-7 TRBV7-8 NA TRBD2 CASSSAGAKGLGIYEQYF TGTGCCAGCAGCAGTGCCGGGGCAAAGGGACTAGGAATCTACGAGCAGTACTTC
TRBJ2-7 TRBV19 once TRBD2 CATLTSGRDSYEQYF TGTGCCACCTTGACTAGCGGGAGGGATTCCTACGAGCAGTACTTC
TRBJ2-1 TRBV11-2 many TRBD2 CASSLISGRSNEQFF TGTGCCAGCAGCTTGATTAGCGGGAGGAGTAATGAGCAGTTCTTC
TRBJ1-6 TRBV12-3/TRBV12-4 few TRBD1 CASALGQGASPLHF TGTGCCAGCGCCCTGGGCCAGGGGGCTTCACCCCTCCACTTT
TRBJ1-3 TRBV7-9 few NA CANHMQGGNTIYF TGTGCCAACCACATGCAAGGTGGAAACACCATATATTTT